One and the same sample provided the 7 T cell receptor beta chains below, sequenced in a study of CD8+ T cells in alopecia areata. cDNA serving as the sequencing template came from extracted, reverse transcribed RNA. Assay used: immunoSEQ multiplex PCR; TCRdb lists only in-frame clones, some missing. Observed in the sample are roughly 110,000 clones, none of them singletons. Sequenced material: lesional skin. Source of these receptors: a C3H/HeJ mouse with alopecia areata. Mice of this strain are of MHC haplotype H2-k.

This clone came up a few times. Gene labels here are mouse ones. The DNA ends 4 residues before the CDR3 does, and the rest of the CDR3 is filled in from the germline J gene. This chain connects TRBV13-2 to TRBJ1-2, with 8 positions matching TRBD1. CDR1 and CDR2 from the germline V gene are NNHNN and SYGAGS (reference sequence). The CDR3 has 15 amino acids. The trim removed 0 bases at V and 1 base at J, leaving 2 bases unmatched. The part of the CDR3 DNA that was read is TGTGCCAGCGGTGATGCGACAGGGGAAAACTCC. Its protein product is CASGDATGENS. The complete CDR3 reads CASGDATGENSDYTF.

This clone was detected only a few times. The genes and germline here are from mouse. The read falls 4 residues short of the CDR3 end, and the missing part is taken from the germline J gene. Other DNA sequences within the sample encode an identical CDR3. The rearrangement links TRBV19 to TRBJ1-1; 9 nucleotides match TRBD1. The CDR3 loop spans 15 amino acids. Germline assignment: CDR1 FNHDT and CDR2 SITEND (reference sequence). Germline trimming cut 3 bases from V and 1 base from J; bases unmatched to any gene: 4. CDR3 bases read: TGTGCCAGCAGTACGCCGGGACAGGGGAACACA. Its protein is CASSTPGQGNT. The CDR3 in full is CASSTPGQGNTEVFF.

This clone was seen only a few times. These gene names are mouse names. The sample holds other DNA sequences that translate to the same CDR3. The CDR3: CASSLQGTEQFF. CDR3 DNA, as far as it was read: TGTGCCAGCAGCCTCCAGGGGACT. The chain carries TRBV13-3 and TRBJ2-1, with a weak D call TRBD1 (6 bases). The read is 4 residues too short to cover the CDR3 end, so that end is filled in from the germline J gene. The CDR3 runs to 12 residues. Germline lookup yields CDR1 NNHDY and CDR2 SYVADS.

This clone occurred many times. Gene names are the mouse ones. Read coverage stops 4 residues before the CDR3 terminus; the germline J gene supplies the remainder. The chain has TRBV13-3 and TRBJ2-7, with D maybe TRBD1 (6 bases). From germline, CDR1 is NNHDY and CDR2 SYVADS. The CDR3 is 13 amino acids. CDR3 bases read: TGTGCCAGCAGTCCTCGGGACAATTAT. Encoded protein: CASSPRDNY. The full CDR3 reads CASSPRDNYEQYF.

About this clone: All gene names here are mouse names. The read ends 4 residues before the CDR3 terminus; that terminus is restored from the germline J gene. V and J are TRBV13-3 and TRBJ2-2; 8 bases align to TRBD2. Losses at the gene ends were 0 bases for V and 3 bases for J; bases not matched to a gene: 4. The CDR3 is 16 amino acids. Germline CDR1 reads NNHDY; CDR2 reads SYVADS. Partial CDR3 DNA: TGTGCCAGCAGTGATGCCTGGGGGGCGGACACCGGG. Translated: CASSDAWGADTG. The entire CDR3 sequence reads CASSDAWGADTGQLYF.

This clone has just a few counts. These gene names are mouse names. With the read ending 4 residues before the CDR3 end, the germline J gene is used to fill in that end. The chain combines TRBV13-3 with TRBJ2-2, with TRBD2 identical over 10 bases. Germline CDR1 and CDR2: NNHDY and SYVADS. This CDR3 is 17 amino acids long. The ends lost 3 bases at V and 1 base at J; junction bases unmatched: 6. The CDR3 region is CASSVPGLGRNTGQLYF. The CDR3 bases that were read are TGTGCCAGCAGTGTCCCGGGACTGGGGCGAAACACCGGG.

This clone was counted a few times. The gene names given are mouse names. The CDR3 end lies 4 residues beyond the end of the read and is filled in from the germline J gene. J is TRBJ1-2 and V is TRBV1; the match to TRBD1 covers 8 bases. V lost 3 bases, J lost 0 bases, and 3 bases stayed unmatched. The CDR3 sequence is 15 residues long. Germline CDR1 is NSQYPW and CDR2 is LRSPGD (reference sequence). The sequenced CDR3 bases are TGCACCTGCAGTGCTTGGGGACAGGCAAACTCC. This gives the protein CTCSAWGQANS. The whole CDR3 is CTCSAWGQANSDYTF.